The rows below give T cell receptor beta chains drawn from one sample of a study of T cell responses to AZD1222 COVID-19 vaccine. Sequencing used immunoSEQ multiplex PCR; TCRdb keeps in-frame clones, though not all of them. Here the sample spans about 100,000 clones, 86% being singletons. The starting material was peripheral blood, obtained on day 0 of AZD1222 vaccination. These receptors came from an adult in good health. Both conserved end residues are part of each CDR3. The order of the fields is V gene, J gene, clone size, D gene, CDR3 DNA, CDR3 protein. D genes are given only for firm matches. Size is stated for part of the rows, as once, few or many counts, or as a class when the clone is expanded.

>TRBV25-1|TRBJ1-6|.|.
TGTGCCAGCAGTGATCAGGGTCCAGCGGGGGGTTCACCCCTCCACTTT
CASSDQGPAGGSPLHF
>TRBV18|TRBJ1-1|.|.
TGTGCCAGCTCACCACTTCATAGGGTTAACACTGAAGCTTTCTTT
CASSPLHRVNTEAFF
>TRBV10-3|TRBJ1-1|few|.
TGTGCCATCAGTGACCTCCATATAGGAGGGGGCACTGAAGCTTTCTTT
CAISDLHIGGGTEAFF
>TRBV30|TRBJ1-2|.|.
TGTGCCTTATACAGGGTTCTGAACTATGGCTACACCTTC
CALYRVLNYGYTF
>TRBV2|TRBJ1-2|.|.
TGTGCCAGCAGTGAAGGAAACAGGAGAGGCTACACCTTC
CASSEGNRRGYTF
>TRBV30|TRBJ2-5|.|.
TGTGCCTGGAGTTCTGATGAGACCCAGTACTTC
CAWSSDETQYF
>TRBV11-2|TRBJ1-5|.|.
TGTGCCAGCAGCGCAAACGGGGCAGGTAATCAGCCCCAGCATTTT
CASSANGAGNQPQHF
>TRBV3-1/TRBV3-2|TRBJ2-5|.|.
TGTGCCAGCAGCCACCGGCAGGGACAAGAGACCCAGTACTTC
CASSHRQGQETQYF
>TRBV4-2|TRBJ2-3|.|.
TGTGCCAGCAGCCAAGATCCGGCGGGGGCTGGCACAGATACGCAGTATTTT
CASSQDPAGAGTDTQYF
>TRBV6-5|TRBJ2-7|.|.
TGTGCCAGCTCCTTGACTGTCTCCACCTACGAGCAGTACTTC
CASSLTVSTYEQYF
>TRBV28|TRBJ1-1|.|TRBD1
TGTGCCAGCAGTTTAGTCGGACAGGCGAACACTGAAGCTTTCTTT
CASSLVGQANTEAFF
>TRBV5-1|TRBJ1-4|once|.
TGCGCCAGCAGCGGGACCGGATTTTTCGAAAAACTGTTTTTT
CASSGTGFFEKLFF
>TRBV21-1|TRBJ1-1|few|.
TGTGCCAGCAGCAAAGATGTCCAGGGGGAGGGTGAAGCTTTCTTT
CASSKDVQGEGEAFF
>TRBV6-5|TRBJ1-1|.|.
TGTGCCAGCAGTTACGGCACCGACAGGGCTTTCTTT
CASSYGTDRAFF
>TRBV28|TRBJ1-2|.|TRBD1
TGTGCCAGCAGTTGGGACAGGGGCTTCGGCTACACCTTC
CASSWDRGFGYTF
>TRBV6-5|TRBJ2-1|.|TRBD1
TGTGCCAGCAGCCCGGGACAGGGGAACTACAATGAGCAGTTCTTC
CASSPGQGNYNEQFF
>TRBV7-9|TRBJ2-1|.|TRBD2
TGTGCCAGCAGCCCTTGGCGCGGGGGGGACTACAATGAGCAGTTCTTC
CASSPWRGGDYNEQFF
>TRBV7-8|TRBJ1-4|.|.
TGTGCCAGCAGCTTATATTCGACTAATGAAAAACTGTTTTTT
CASSLYSTNEKLFF
>TRBV7-3|TRBJ2-6|.|.
TGTGCCAGCAGCTTACCCCCCCAGGGTTTCGGGGCCAACGTCCTGACTTTC
CASSLPPQGFGANVLTF
>TRBV19|TRBJ2-2|.|TRBD1
TGTGCCAGTAGCGCCGGGACAGTGAGCGGGGAGCTGTTTTTT
CASSAGTVSGELFF
>TRBV28|TRBJ1-2|.|.
TGTGCCAGCAACCCATATCCCACGATGGGGTTGGGGAACTATGGCTACACCTTC
CASNPYPTMGLGNYGYTF
>TRBV18|TRBJ1-2|.|.
TGTGCCAGCTCACCACTGGGAGACTATGGCTACACCTTC
CASSPLGDYGYTF
>TRBV27|TRBJ1-2|.|TRBD1
TGTGCCAGCAGTCCCCTAGGACAGGGTCGCTACACCTTC
CASSPLGQGRYTF
>TRBV11-3|TRBJ2-6|few|.
TGTGCCAGCAGCTTAGTCATAGGGTTGGACGGGGCCAACGTCCTGACTTTC
CASSLVIGLDGANVLTF
>TRBV10-3|TRBJ2-7|.|.
TGTGCCATCCGGAGGACAGCAATATTGAGCTCCTACGAGCAGTACTTC
CAIRRTAILSSYEQYF
>TRBV28|TRBJ2-7|.|.
TGTGCCAGCAGACAAACGATCCTCCCCTCCTACGAGCAGTACTTC
CASRQTILPSYEQYF
>TRBV7-9|TRBJ1-1|.|.
TGTGCCAGCAGCTTAGCGTCGGAGAACACTGAAGCTTTCTTT
CASSLASENTEAFF
>TRBV27|TRBJ2-2|.|TRBD1
TGTGCCAGCAGTATCCCGGGACAGGTACTCGGGGAGCTGTTTTTT
CASSIPGQVLGELFF
>TRBV28|TRBJ2-7|.|.
TGTGCCAGCACCCTGGACCCCCCAACGGATGGTAACGAGCAGTACTTC
CASTLDPPTDGNEQYF
>TRBV11-3|TRBJ1-6|.|TRBD1
TGTGCCAGCAGCTCCGACAGGGAATATAATTCACCCCTCCACTTT
CASSSDREYNSPLHF
>TRBV6-1|TRBJ1-3|.|.
TGTGCCAGCAGTGAAGGAAGAGGGCTGGGCGGAAACACCATATATTTT
CASSEGRGLGGNTIYF
>TRBV7-8|TRBJ1-2|once|.
TGTGCAGCGGGTAAGACTCCGGATGGTCATGGCTACACCTTC
CAAGKTPDGHGYTF
>TRBV28|TRBJ1-2|once|TRBD1
TGTGCCAGCAGTCGGGGGGACAGGGTGGATGGCTACACCTTC
CASSRGDRVDGYTF
>TRBV4-3|TRBJ1-2|.|TRBD1
TGCGCCAGCAGCCAAGGACCGGGACAGGGCAACTATGGCTACACCTTC
CASSQGPGQGNYGYTF
>TRBV7-8|TRBJ2-7|.|.
TGTGCCAGCAGCTCCCCGGGAAGGATTTACTACGAGCAGTACTTC
CASSSPGRIYYEQYF
>TRBV28|TRBJ1-5|.|.
TGTGCCAGCAGCTCCCGGGCCTCGCTACTATATAGCAATCAGCCCCAGCATTTT
CASSSRASLLYSNQPQHF
>TRBV30|TRBJ1-4|.|.
TGTGCCTGGAGCGACTCGAGGGGGGGTCTTGAAAAACTGTTTTTT
CAWSDSRGGLEKLFF
>TRBV28|TRBJ1-3|.|.
TGTGCCAGCAGTTTGATTTCAGGATCTGGAAACACCATATATTTT
CASSLISGSGNTIYF
>TRBV7-2|TRBJ2-4|.|.
TGTGCCAGCAGCAAAGAGGGGGGAACCAAAAACATTCAGTACTTC
CASSKEGGTKNIQYF
>TRBV19|TRBJ1-1|.|.
TGTGCCACCGGGGGGCAAATGAACACTGAAGCTTTCTTT
CATGGQMNTEAFF
>TRBV6-6|TRBJ1-1|.|.
TGTGCCAGCAGTGATACAGGCATGAACACTGAAGCTTTCTTT
CASSDTGMNTEAFF
>TRBV12-3/TRBV12-4|TRBJ1-3|.|.
TGTGCCAGCAGTTCCACCTCTGGAAACACCATATATTTT
CASSSTSGNTIYF
>TRBV19|TRBJ2-3|.|.
TGTGCCAGTAGTACAGGGTTCCCAGATACGCAGTATTTT
CASSTGFPDTQYF
>TRBV19|TRBJ1-2|.|.
TGTGCCAGTAAAGGTCGGAACTATGGCTACACCTTC
CASKGRNYGYTF
>TRBV6-5|TRBJ2-7|.|TRBD1
TGTGCCAGCAGCCTGGGACAGGGGGACGGTGGGCAGTACTTC
CASSLGQGDGGQYF